Listed below are T cell receptor beta chains from one sample, sequenced in a study of control samples from healthy donors and cancer patients. Repertoires were generated with immunoSEQ multiplex PCR, while TCRdb's copy carries only in-frame clones and drops some. This sample has about 140,000 clones, with about 89% found just once. The sequenced sample was blood. These receptors originate from a man younger than 30 in good health. CDR3s include the opening cysteine and the closing phenylalanine or tryptophan. Each record gives: CDR3 length, V gene, CDR3 protein.

15 TRBV4-1 CASSQGPGPNSPLHF
18 TRBV4-1 CASSQEGTGAHGANVLTF
11 TRBV12-3/TRBV12-4 CASSLQETQYF
14 TRBV7-8 CASSPPGQHYEQYF
19 TRBV28 CASSTPGHLGGEDVYGYTF
13 TRBV5-6 CASRRGATYEQYF
15 TRBV6-1 CASSEAGTGGYGYTF
14 TRBV30 CASNKRGGTDTQYF
13 TRBV10-2 CASRPGRKETQYF
21 TRBV14 CASSQGYQPGQMGLMNTEAFF